Listed below are T cell receptor beta chains from one sample, sequenced in a study of cytomegalovirus exposure and HLA in healthy donors. TCRdb's copy holds only in-frame clones and misses some; the assay was immunoSEQ multiplex PCR. The profile shows roughly 190,000 clones, around 79% of them singletons. Input material: PBMCs. All receptors derive from a woman aged 45 to 65 in good health and CMV-seronegative. Both conserved end residues are part of each CDR3.

v_gene	j_gene	CDR3aa
TRBV30	TRBJ2-3	CAWSAGQTDTDTQYF
TRBV28	TRBJ2-5	CASRPSGQQETQYF
TRBV6-5	TRBJ1-2	CASSYGRGYGYTF
TRBV28	TRBJ1-2	CASSSPGQGISSYGYTF
TRBV2	TRBJ1-1	CASGDSSLKPEAFF
TRBV6-5	TRBJ1-2	CASSRGTGEGGYTF
TRBV18	TRBJ2-5	CASSRGLAGAVETQYF
TRBV7-9	TRBJ2-2	CSSSLGTGFYTGELFF
TRBV27	TRBJ1-4	CASSPPTGVGNEKLFF
TRBV7-9	TRBJ1-1	CASSLAQTGGARTEAFF
TRBV5-1	TRBJ2-7	CASSRTRTYEQYF
TRBV10-3	TRBJ2-2	CAISSGTGGTGELFF
TRBV13	TRBJ1-1	CASSLDRGAAFF
TRBV5-4	TRBJ2-7	CASSLDWRDEQYF
TRBV11-2	TRBJ2-3	CASSGNRGTTDTQYF
TRBV7-9	TRBJ1-1	CASSSLFGLGTEAFF
TRBV5-6	TRBJ1-2	CASSLDRNYGYTF
TRBV5-4	TRBJ2-2	CASSRKGDTGELFF
TRBV7-9	TRBJ1-2	CASSRTTGGYGYTF
TRBV11-2	TRBJ2-1	CASSLGDRDNEQFF
TRBV27	TRBJ1-2	CASGTGRYGYTF
TRBV5-4	TRBJ1-4	CASSPDGGLGEKLFF
TRBV29-1	TRBJ2-2	CSVEDRVTGELFF
TRBV5-1	TRBJ1-4	CASSQGQGKSEKLFF
TRBV5-1	TRBJ2-7	CASSPRDRSGEQYF
TRBV6-1	TRBJ1-3	CASIFGVSGNTIYF
TRBV5-1	TRBJ1-1	CASSLASGTGNTEAFF
TRBV7-3	TRBJ2-7	CASSFGLAGLGEQYF
TRBV5-1	TRBJ1-4	CASSGGTNEKLFF
TRBV2	TRBJ1-3	CASSTQGLAGNTIYF
TRBV27	TRBJ2-3	CASSLGTTPELGQYF
TRBV2	TRBJ1-1	CASIPEMNTEAFF
TRBV29-1	TRBJ2-1	CSVQVGLSSYNEQFF
TRBV28	TRBJ2-1	CASSGGVRSYNEQFF
TRBV6-5	TRBJ1-1	CASSYRNTEAFF
TRBV19	TRBJ2-1	CASGASGKTFSYNEQFF
TRBV7-2	TRBJ1-1	CASSLGGGTEAFF
TRBV13	TRBJ1-2	CASSPTGQGDYGYTF
TRBV18	TRBJ2-5	CASSPRPGVETQYF
TRBV5-5	TRBJ1-5	CASSLAQGYQPQHF
TRBV18	TRBJ1-3	CASSSISGNTIYF
TRBV19	TRBJ2-2	CASRDRVNTGELFF
TRBV27	TRBJ2-7	CASSLKGKPGTKYF
TRBV6-5	TRBJ2-7	CASSSPRRGSYEQYF
TRBV7-8	TRBJ1-1	CASSDRLQNTEAFF
TRBV6-1	TRBJ2-3	CASSEVTGITDTQYF
TRBV25-1	TRBJ1-4	CASSEGGLNEKLFF
TRBV4-2	TRBJ2-3	CASSQGAGGPTDTQYF